This T cell receptor beta chain stems from a study of technical replicates of blood from a few donors. The protocol was immunoSEQ multiplex PCR, while the TCRdb copy is restricted to in-frame clones and leaves out a portion. The sample includes some 74,000 clones, about 89% of them seen just once. The germline V and J ends were trimmed by 8 bases and 3 bases, with 10 bases remaining between them. This CDR3 has 13 residues. Germline CDR1 reads MDHEN; CDR2 reads SYDVKM. This clone was seen a handful of times. The rearrangement links TRBV28 to TRBJ2-2; D is ambiguous. The TCR comes from a human donor in good health. Material: T cells isolated from PBMCs. The CDR3 DNA is TGTGCCAGCGATCGGTCTGACACCGGGGAGCTGTTTTTT. Translating gives CASDRSDTGELFF.